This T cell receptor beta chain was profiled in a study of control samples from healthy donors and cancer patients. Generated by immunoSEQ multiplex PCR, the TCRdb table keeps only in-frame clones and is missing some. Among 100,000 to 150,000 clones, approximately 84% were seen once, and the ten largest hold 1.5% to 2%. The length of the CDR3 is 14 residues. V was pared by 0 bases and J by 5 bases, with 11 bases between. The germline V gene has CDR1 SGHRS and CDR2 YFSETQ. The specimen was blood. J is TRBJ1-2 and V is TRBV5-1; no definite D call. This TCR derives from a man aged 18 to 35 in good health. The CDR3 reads CASSLDGEPYGYTF. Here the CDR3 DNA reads TGCGCCAGCAGCTTGGATGGGGAACCTTATGGCTACACCTTC.